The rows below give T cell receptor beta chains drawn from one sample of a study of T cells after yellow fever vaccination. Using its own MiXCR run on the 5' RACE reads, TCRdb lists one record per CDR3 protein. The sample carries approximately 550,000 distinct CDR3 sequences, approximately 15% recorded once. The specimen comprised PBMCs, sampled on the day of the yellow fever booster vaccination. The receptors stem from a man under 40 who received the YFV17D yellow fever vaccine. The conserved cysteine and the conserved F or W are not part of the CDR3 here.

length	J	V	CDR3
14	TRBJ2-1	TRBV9	ASSAAGHFSYNEQF
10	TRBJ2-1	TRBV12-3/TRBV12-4	ASSPGRREQF
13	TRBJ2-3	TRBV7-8	ASSEAGGSTDTQY
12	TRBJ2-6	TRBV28	ASTGISGANVLT
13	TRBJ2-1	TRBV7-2	ASSVGLADNNEQF
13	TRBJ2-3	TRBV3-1	ASSQTLAGEGTQY
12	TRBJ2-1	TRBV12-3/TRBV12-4	ASSLSGSGNEQF
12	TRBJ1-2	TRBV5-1	ASSSEGFSYGYT
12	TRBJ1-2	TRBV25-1	ASSLLGENYGYT
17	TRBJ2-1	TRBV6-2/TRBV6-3	ASSDPTPGSLGSYNEQF
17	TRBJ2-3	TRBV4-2	ASSPRWTRSVGSTDTQY
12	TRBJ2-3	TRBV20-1	SARHRGGTDTQY
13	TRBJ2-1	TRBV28	ATMSRGELYNEQF
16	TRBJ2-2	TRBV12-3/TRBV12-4	ASSPGYSTTRNTGELF
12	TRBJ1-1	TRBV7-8	ASSFARANTEAF
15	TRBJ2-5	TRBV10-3	AISELASGGAEETQY
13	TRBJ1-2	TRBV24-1	ATSDSRGGVVGYT
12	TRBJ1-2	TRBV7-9	ASSFDRGLRGYT
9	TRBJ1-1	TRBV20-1	SVRRGTEAF
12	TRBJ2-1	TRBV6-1	ASSPPGRAGEQF
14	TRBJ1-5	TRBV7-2	ASSLDPLRGNQPQH
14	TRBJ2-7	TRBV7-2	ASSLAGGQGVHEQY
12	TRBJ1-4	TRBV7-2	ASSLMATNEKLF
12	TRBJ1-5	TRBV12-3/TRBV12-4	ASTQGAANQPQH
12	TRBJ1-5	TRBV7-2	ASSHGTGSQPQH
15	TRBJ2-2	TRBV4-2	ASSQDPQTSGIGELF
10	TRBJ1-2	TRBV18	ASSPQEGGYT
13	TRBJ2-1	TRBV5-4	ASSSGGSKFNEQF
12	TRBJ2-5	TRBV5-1	ASSLLGREETQY
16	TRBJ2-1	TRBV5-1	ASSLPSLAGGPGNEQF
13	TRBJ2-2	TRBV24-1	ATSDSGHYTGELF
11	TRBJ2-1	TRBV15	ATSTTRTGEQF
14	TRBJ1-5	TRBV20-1	SARRDTLSSNQPQH
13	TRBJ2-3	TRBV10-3	AISGLAAARDTQY
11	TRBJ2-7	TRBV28	ATIAGWGYEQY
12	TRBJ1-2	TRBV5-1	ASSLETTLYGYT
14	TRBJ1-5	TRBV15	ATSRTGGSSNQPQH
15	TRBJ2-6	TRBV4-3	ASSQDFSGGGANVLT
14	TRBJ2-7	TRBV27	ASSPPQGKGAYEQY
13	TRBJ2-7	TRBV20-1	SATGLAGVKYEQY
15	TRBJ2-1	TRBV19	ASSTTRLAGGYNEQF
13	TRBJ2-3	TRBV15	ATSREGGQANTQY
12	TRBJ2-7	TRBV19	ASSFRDTTYEQY
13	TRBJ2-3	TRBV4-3	ASSQASQGTDTQY
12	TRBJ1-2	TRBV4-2	ASSQGTGVYGYT
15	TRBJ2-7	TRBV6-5	ASSYSTSSGRPYEQY
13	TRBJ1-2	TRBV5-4	ASSWEQGRNYGYT
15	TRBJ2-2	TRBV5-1	ASSLAVLADYTGELF
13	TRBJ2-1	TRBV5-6	ASSLVPSGRNEQF
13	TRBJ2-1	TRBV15	ATSRDGQGVNEQF
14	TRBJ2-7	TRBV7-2	ASSSDRGSWSYEQY
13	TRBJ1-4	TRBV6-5	ASSSDRVSEEKLF
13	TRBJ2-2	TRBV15	ATSRASGNTGELF
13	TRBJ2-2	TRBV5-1	ASSPGTFNTGELF
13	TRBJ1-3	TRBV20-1	SARGLASSGNTIY
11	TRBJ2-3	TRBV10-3	AHRAGTMDTQY
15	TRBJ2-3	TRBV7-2	ASSLSLFRGDTDTQY